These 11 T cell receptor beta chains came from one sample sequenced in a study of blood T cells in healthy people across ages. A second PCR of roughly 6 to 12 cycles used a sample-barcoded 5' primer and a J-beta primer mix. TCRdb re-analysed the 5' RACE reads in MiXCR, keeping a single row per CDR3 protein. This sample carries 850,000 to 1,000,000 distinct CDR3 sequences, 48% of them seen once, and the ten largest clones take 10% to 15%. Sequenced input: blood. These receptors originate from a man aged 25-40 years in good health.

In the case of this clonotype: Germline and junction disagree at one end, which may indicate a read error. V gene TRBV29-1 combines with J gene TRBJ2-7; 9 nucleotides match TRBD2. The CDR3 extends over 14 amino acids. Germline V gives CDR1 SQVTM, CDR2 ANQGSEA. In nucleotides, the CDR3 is TGCAGCGTTGAATTAGCGGGGGTCTCCTACGGGCAGTACTTC. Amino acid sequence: CSVELAGVSYGQYF.

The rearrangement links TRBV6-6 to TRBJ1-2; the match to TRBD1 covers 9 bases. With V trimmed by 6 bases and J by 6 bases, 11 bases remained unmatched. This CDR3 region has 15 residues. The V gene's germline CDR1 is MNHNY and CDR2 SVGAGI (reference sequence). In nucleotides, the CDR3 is TGTGCCAGCAGACCGAGTCGGGACAGGGTCCATGGCTACACCTTC. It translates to CASRPSRDRVHGYTF.

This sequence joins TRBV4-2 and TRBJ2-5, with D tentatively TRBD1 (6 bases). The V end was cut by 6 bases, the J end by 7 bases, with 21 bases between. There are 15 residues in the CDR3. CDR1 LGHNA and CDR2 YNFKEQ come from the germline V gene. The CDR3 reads CASSYGQLAQGTQYF. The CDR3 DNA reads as TGTGCCAGCAGTTATGGACAGTTAGCTCAGGGGACCCAGTACTTC.

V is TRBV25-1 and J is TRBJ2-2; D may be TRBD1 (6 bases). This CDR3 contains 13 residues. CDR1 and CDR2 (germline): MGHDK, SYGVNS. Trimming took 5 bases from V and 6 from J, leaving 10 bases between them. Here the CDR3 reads CASSKTGAGELFF. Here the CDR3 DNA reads TGTGCCAGCAGTAAGACAGGCGCCGGGGAGCTGTTTTTT.

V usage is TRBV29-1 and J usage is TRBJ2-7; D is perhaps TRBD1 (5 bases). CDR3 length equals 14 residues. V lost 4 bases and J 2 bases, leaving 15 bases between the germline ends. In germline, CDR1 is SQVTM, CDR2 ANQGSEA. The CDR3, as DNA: TGCAGCGTTGGTGGTGCGACAGCTACCTACGAGCAGTACTTC. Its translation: CSVGGATATYEQYF.

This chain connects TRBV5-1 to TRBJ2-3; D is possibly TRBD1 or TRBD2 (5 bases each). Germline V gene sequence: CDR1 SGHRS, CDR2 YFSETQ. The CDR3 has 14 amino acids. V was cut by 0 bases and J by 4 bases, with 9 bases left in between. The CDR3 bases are TGCGCCAGCAGCTTGGGGGACGGACCAGATACGCAGTATTTT. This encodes CASSLGDGPDTQYF.

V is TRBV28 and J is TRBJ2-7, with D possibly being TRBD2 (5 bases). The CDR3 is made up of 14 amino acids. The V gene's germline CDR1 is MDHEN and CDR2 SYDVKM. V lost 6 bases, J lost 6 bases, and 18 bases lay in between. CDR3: CASRGTGNPREQYF. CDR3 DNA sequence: TGTGCCAGCAGGGGTACGGGGAACCCCCGCGAGCAGTACTTC. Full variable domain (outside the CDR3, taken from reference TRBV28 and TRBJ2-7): DVKVTQSSRYLVKRTGEKVFLECVQDMDHENMFWYRQDPGLGLRLIYFSYDVKMKEKGDIPEGYSVSREKKERFSLILESASTNQTSMYLCASRGTGNPREQYFGPGTRLTVT.

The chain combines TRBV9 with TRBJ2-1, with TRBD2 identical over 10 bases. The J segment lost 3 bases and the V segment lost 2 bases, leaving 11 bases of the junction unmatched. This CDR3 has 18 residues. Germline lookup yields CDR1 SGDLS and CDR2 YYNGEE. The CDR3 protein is CASSVGASGGLSYNEQFF. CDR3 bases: TGTGCCAGCAGCGTTGGAGCTAGCGGGGGACTTAGCTACAATGAGCAGTTCTTC.

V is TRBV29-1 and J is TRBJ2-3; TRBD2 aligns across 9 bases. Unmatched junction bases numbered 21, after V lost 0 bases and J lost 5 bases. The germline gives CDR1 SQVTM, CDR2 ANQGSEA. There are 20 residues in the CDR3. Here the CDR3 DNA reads TGCAGCGTTGAAGATTGGGGTTCCGGCGGGGGGGCCGCGGCGCTAGATACGCAGTATTTT. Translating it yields CSVEDWGSGGGAAALDTQYF.

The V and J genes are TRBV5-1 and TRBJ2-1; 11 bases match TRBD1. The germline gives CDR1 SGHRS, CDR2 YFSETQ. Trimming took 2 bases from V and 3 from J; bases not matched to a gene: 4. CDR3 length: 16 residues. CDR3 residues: CASSFGGTGGYNEQFF. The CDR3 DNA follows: TGCGCCAGCAGCTTCGGGGGGACAGGGGGCTACAATGAGCAGTTCTTC.

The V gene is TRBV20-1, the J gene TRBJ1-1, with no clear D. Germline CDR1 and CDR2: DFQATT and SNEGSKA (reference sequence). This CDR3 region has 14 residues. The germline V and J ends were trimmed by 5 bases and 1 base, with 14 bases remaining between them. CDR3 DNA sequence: TGCAGTGCTTTTCCCCAGTTTAGGAACACTGAAGCTTTCTTT. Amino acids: CSAFPQFRNTEAFF.